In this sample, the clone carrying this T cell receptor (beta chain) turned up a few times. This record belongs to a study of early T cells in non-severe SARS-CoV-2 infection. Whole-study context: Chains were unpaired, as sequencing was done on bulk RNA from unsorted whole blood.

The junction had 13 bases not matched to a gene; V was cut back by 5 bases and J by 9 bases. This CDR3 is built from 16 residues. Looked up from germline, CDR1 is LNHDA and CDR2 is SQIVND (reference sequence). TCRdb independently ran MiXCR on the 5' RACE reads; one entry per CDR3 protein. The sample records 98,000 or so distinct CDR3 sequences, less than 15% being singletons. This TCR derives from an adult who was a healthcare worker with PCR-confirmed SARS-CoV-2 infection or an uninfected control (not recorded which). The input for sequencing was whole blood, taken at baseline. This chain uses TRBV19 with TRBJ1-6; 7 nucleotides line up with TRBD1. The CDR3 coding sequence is TGTGCCAGTAGTTCGAGCCCAGGGGGAATAGGTTCACCCCTCCACTTT. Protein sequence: CASSSSPGGIGSPLHF.